The clone carrying this TCR beta chain has ten or more counts. The source material, RNA transcripts, was used to amplify TCR beta CDR3 regions. An initial round of RT-PCR targeting the TCR CDR3 relied on the HTBI primer set. TCRdb re-called the multiplex PCR reads through MiXCR, storing one row per CDR3 protein. The sample has 550,000 to 600,000 distinct CDR3 sequences, around 42% seen once. This record belongs to a study of T cells in Graves' hyperthyroidism and ophthalmopathy. V was shortened by 1 base and J by 9 bases, with 10 bases between the two germline ends. The CDR3 totals 13 residues. V usage is TRBV12-3 or TRBV12-4 and J usage is TRBJ1-5; no firm D call. Source material: peripheral blood or thyroid tissue (not recorded which). The source is an adult woman with Graves' disease, either hyperthyroidism or ophthalmopathy (not recorded which). The CDR3 reads CASSLGSGRPQHF. The CDR3 coding sequence is TGTGCCAGCAGTTTAGGCAGTGGTCGGCCCCAGCATTTT.